The 24 T cell receptor beta chains given below trace back to one sample, sequenced in a study of tumor and adjacent non-tumor tissue in lung cancer. Three rounds of nested PCR, following a modified ARM-PCR protocol, produced the TCRbeta library. TCRdb reprocessed the multiplex PCR reads with MiXCR, giving one entry per CDR3 protein. Among 80,000 to 100,000 distinct CDR3 sequences listed, 80% were seen once. RNA was extracted from bulk tissue without any cell sorting. The normal lung tissue was taken more than 3 cm from the tumor edge. Sequencing used distant non-tumor lung tissue. These receptors came from a man in his sixties with small cell lung cancer.

Concerning this clonotype itself: A much larger clone differs from this one at a single base, so this may be a read error. The gene calls are TRBV13 and TRBJ2-7; no clear D. This CDR3 has 14 residues. Germline values: CDR1 PRHDT, CDR2 FYEKMQ (reference sequence). CDR3 in DNA: TGTGCCAGCAGCATAGGCCTGCAAAGGATTGAGCAGTACGTC. Translated: CASSIGLQRIEQYV.

This clonotype was counted many times. This sequence joins TRBV12-3 or TRBV12-4 and TRBJ2-3; 14 bases align to TRBD2. This CDR3 has 16 amino acids. Trimming at V came to 5 bases and at J to 5 bases, leaving 6 bases not matched to a gene. The CDR3 bases are TGTGCCAGCAGTAGGGGACTAGCGGGAGAGGGAGATACGCAGTATTTT. This gives the protein CASSRGLAGEGDTQYF.

On this clonotype itself: Relative to the germline gene, one junction end is altered; a read error may explain this. The V call is TRBV11-2, the J call TRBJ2-1; D perhaps matches TRBD2 (6 bases). Germline CDR1 and CDR2: SGHAT and FQNNGV. The CDR3 length is 16 residues. The CDR3: CASSLIRRGSYNEQFF. The DNA for the CDR3 is TGTGCCAGTAGCTTAATCAGGAGGGGCTCCTACAATGAACAGTTCTTC.

V usage is TRBV28 and J usage is TRBJ2-7, with D perhaps matching TRBD1 (8 bases). CDR1 is MDHEN and CDR2 is SYDVKM in the germline V gene. This CDR3 is built from 15 residues. V lost 10 bases and J 7 bases, leaving 26 bases between the germline ends. CDR3 in DNA: TGTGCCATCTCGGGCAGCGGGACAGGCCCGGGGGAGCAGTACTTC. Its translation: CAISGSGTGPGEQYF. The whole variable domain, remainder taken from reference TRBV28 and TRBJ2-7, is DVKVTQSSRYLVKRTGEKVFLECVQDMDHENMFWYRQDPGLGLRLIYFSYDVKMKEKGDIPEGYSVSREKKERFSLILESASTNQTSMYLCAISGSGTGPGEQYFGPGTRLTVT.

With regard to this clonotype: One end of the junction fails to match germline, which may point to a read error. This chain links TRBV30 with TRBJ2-7; D gene uncertain. Germline V gene sequence: CDR1 GTSNPN, CDR2 SVGIG (reference sequence). This CDR3 contains 13 residues. The CDR3 DNA reads TGTACCTGGAGTGTAGGCTTAGCCTACGAGCAGTACTTC. Residues: CTWSVGLAYEQYF.

The genes are TRBV11-2 and TRBJ2-7; D is unresolved. This CDR3 contains 13 residues. V was cut by 2 bases and J by 0 bases, with 5 bases left in between. Germline values: CDR1 SGHAT, CDR2 FQNNGV. The DNA of the CDR3 is TGTGCCAGCAGCTTAACCAGCTCCTACGAGCAGTACGTC. This encodes CASSLTSSYEQYV.

On this clonotype: As the CDR3 is not closed by the conserved phenylalanine or tryptophan, this likely results from a read error. The chain recombines TRBV5-6 with TRBJ1-1, with D hard to call. The CDR3 contains 16 residues. V lost 4 bases, J lost 1 base, and 17 bases lay in between. Germline CDR1 SGHDT, CDR2 YYEEEE. The CDR3 sequence is CASSMASGTANTEAFY. The CDR3 nucleotides are TGTGCCAGCAGCATGGCCTCCGGTACAGCGAACACTGAAGCTTTCTAT.

In regard to this clonotype: The conserved final phenylalanine or tryptophan is absent from the CDR3, which likely points to a read error. V usage is TRBV4-1 and J usage is TRBJ2-1; either TRBD1 or TRBD2 may supply D (9 bases each). Trimming cost V 3 bases and J 5 bases, with 26 bases left between them. This CDR3 has 19 residues. Looked up from germline, CDR1 is MGHRA and CDR2 is YSYEKL. This CDR3 reads CASSHEQGAGGPSDNEQFL. The CDR3 DNA follows: TGCGCCAGCAGCCACGAACAGGGGGCGGGAGGGCCATCCGACAATGAGCAGTTCTTG.

As regards this clonotype: A much larger clone is a single base away; this may be a read error. For the CDR3, the DNA is TGTGCCGCCAGGACTAGCGGGACCGACCGATCAGATACGCAGTATTTT. This codes for CAARTSGTDRSDTQYF. The rearrangement links TRBV24-1 to TRBJ2-3, with 12 positions matching TRBD2. The CDR3 is made up of 16 amino acids. Germline CDR1 and CDR2: KGHDR and SFDVKD.

This clonotype occurred many times. This chain links TRBV4-1 with TRBJ2-1; 7 bases fit TRBD2. Trimming took 4 bases from V and 0 from J; bases not matched to a gene: 6. In germline, CDR1 is MGHRA, CDR2 YSYEKL. The CDR3 consists of 16 residues. CDR3 bases: TGCGCCAGCAGCCCGTTCGGCGGGAGCTCCTACAATGAGCAGTTCTTC. Translating it yields CASSPFGGSSYNEQFF.

This clonotype has only one observation. The germline gene is not matched at one end of the junction; a read error may be the cause. The chain uses TRBV29-1 and TRBJ2-3; D uncertain. This CDR3 spans 14 amino acids. Germline CDR1 reads SQVTM; CDR2 reads ANQGSEA. The CDR3 sequence is CSVEDRHRTYTQYF. CDR3 bases: TGCAGCGTTGAAGACCGGCATCGCACATATACGCAGTATTTT.

About this clonotype: Being one base from a much bigger clone, this may be a read error. The final CDR3 position lacks the conserved phenylalanine or tryptophan, pointing to a likely read error. The chain recombines TRBV7-9 with TRBJ1-1; D not certain. Germline lookup yields CDR1 SEHNR and CDR2 FQNEAQ (reference sequence). The CDR3 extends over 12 amino acids. V was shortened by 2 bases and J by 11 bases, with 12 bases between the two germline ends. CDR3 nucleotides: TGTGCCAGCAGCTTAACGGGATTTAAGGCTTTCTTA. Translated, it gives CASSLTGFKAFL.

With respect to this clonotype: A much larger clone lies a single base off, so this may be a read error. V gene TRBV14 combines with J gene TRBJ1-6; maybe TRBD1 (5 bases). From germline, CDR1 is SGHDN and CDR2 FVKESK. V lost 0 bases and J lost 8, with 14 bases in between. The CDR3 totals 16 residues. The CDR3 sequence is CASSQDPGAGYSPLHF. As DNA, the CDR3 is TGTGCCAGCAGCCAAGATCCCGGGGCAGGATATTCACCCCTCCACTTT.

Worth noting for this clonotype: One end of the junction fails to match germline, which may point to a read error. This chain links TRBV11-3 with TRBJ2-5, with 9 bases matching TRBD2. There are 16 residues in the CDR3. Germline assignment: CDR1 SGHNT and CDR2 YENEEA. The CDR3 spells CASSSTAAGGFETHYF. CDR3 sequence (DNA): TGTGCCAGTAGCTCGACCGCGGCGGGAGGGTTCGAGACCCATTACTTC.

This clonotype was picked up many times. This chain uses TRBV4-1 with TRBJ2-3; possible D gene TRBD2, 6 bases. V lost 1 base and J lost 2, with 10 bases in between. Looked up from germline, CDR1 is MGHRA and CDR2 is YSYEKL. CDR3 length equals 15 residues. CDR3 sequence reads: CASSQGLGLTDTQYF. The CDR3 nucleotides read TGCGCCAGCAGCCAAGGACTAGGGCTCACAGATACGCAGTATTTT.

About this clonotype: Mismatch with germline at one junction end may stem from a read error. J is TRBJ1-1 and V is TRBV7-9; 9 nucleotides line up with TRBD1. The CDR3 has 14 amino acids. Germline V gene sequence: CDR1 SEHNR, CDR2 FQNEAQ (reference sequence). CDR3 nucleotide sequence: TGTGCCGGCAGCTCCGGACAGGGGAGCACTGAAGCCTTCTTT. Translation gives CAGSSGQGSTEAFF.

The chain has TRBV20-1 and TRBJ2-3; no firm D call. This CDR3 is 12 amino acids long. Trimming stripped 6 bases from V and 8 bases from J, with 15 bases between. Per the germline V gene, CDR1 is DFQATT and CDR2 is SNEGSKA (reference sequence). The CDR3 nucleotides are TGCAGTGCCACGGAACATGTCGGTACGCAGTATTTT. Its translation: CSATEHVGTQYF.

Details on this clonotype: At one end the junction does not follow the germline gene, possibly because of a read error. The chain links TRBV29-1 to TRBJ2-7; D may be TRBD2 (5 bases). This CDR3 has 14 amino acids. Germline V gene sequence: CDR1 SQVTM, CDR2 ANQGSEA. The CDR3 region has the DNA TGCAGCGTTGGGCGATCCGGACTCAGCGGCGAGCAGTGCTTC. This gives the protein CSVGRSGLSGEQCF.

Concerning this clonotype itself: The junction shows a germline mismatch at one end, possibly a read error. The chain recombines TRBV5-1 with TRBJ2-7; D is perhaps TRBD1 (5 bases). Germline lookup yields CDR1 SGHRS and CDR2 YFSETQ. This CDR3 comprises 16 residues. DNA for the CDR3: TGCGCCAGCAGCTTGGGGTGGGGCAGGCGTCCCTACGAGCAGAACTTC. This encodes CASSLGWGRRPYEQNF.

Worth noting for this clonotype: The junction differs from germline at one of its ends, possibly a read error. The chain couples TRBV12-3 or TRBV12-4 to TRBJ2-5; D is ambiguous. This CDR3 spans 13 amino acids. CDR3: CASSSQYGETQYF. The CDR3 DNA reads as TGTGCCAGCAGTTCTCAATATGGTGAGACGCAGTACTTC.

Concerning this clonotype itself: Sequence at one end of the junction differs from germline and may be a read error. The chain combines TRBV11-3 with TRBJ2-2, with TRBD2 matching 7 bases. CDR3 length: 16 residues. CDR1 and CDR2 (germline): SGHNT, YENEEA. The chain's CDR3 is CPSSLIAGVVTGELFF. CDR3 bases: TGTCCCAGCAGCTTAATCGCGGGGGTGGTCACCGGGGAGCTGTTTTTT.

As for this clonotype: A junction end diverges from the germline sequence, so it may reflect a read error. The V and J genes are TRBV20-1 and TRBJ2-1; 7 nucleotides align to TRBD2. CDR3 length equals 14 residues. The V gene's germline CDR1 is DFQATT and CDR2 SNEGSKA (reference sequence). The CDR3: CSARNPSGYNEQFF. The DNA of the CDR3 is TGCAGCGCTAGAAATCCTAGCGGCTACAATGAGCAGTTCTTC.

By sample share, this clonotype is medium-sized (0.01 to 0.1%). The chain uses TRBV6-2 or TRBV6-3 and TRBJ2-1; weak D call: TRBD1 (6 bases). CDR1 is MNHEY and CDR2 is SVGEGT in the germline V gene. CDR3 length: 17 amino acids. Trimming shortened V by 5 bases and J by 4 bases, and 21 bases separated the two germline ends. Here the CDR3 DNA reads TGTGCCAGCAGTCGACAGGTAGGCCCGGGACGATACAATGAGCAGTTCTTC. Protein sequence: CASSRQVGPGRYNEQFF.

With respect to this clonotype: Germline is not matched at one junction end, which may reflect a read error. The rearrangement links TRBV5-6 to TRBJ2-7, with D maybe TRBD2 (5 bases). Germline-derived CDR1 and CDR2 are SGHDT and YYEEEE. This CDR3 contains 11 residues. CDR3 DNA: TGTGCCAGCAGCTCGGGGTTAGAGCATTACTTC. Amino acids: CASSSGLEHYF.